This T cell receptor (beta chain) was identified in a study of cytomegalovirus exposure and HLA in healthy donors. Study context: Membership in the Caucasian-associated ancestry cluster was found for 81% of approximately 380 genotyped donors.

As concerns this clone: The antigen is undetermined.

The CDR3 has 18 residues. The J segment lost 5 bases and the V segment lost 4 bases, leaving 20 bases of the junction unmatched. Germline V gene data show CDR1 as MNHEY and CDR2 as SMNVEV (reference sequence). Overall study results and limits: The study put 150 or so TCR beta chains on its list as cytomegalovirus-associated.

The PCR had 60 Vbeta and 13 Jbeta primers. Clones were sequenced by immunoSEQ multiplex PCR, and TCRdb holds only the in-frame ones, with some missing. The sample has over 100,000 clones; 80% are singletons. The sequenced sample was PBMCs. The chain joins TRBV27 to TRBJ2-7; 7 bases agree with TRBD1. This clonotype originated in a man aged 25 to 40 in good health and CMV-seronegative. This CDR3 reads CASSYSRPTGRNTDEQYF. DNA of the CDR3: TGTGCCAGCAGTTACTCACGACCGACAGGGAGAAACACGGACGAGCAGTACTTC.